This T cell receptor beta chain was identified during a study of a mutant IDH1 vaccine in newly diagnosed glioma. On the study more broadly: Earlier therapy was either radiotherapy, temozolomide, or both, and most got both.

Time point here: week 5, during vaccination. Each dose delivered 300 ug of mutant IDH1 20-mer peptide subcutaneously with imiquimod. There are 15 residues in the CDR3. Trimming stripped 6 bases from V and 0 bases from J, with 9 bases between. Germline V gene lookup returns CDR1 SNHLY and CDR2 FYNNEI. In regard to this clone: Antigen: not known.

This table comes from immunoSEQ multiplex PCR, and its TCRdb copy is limited to in-frame clones, with some not included. This table has over 55,000 clones, 75% to 90% appearing once. The specimen was PBMCs, collected from a glioma patient whose treatment included an IDH1 peptide vaccine. This TCR came from a woman aged 35 to 49 with glioma. The genes are TRBV2 and TRBJ2-6; no clear D gene. CDR3 protein: CASSPDTSGANVLTF. In DNA form, the CDR3 reads TGTGCCAGCAGCCCCGACACCTCTGGGGCCAACGTCCTGACTTTC.